What follows is one T cell receptor (beta chain) and its context. Its target is unknown. Individual cDNA molecules received unique molecular identifiers. One entry per CDR3 protein, called by TCRdb with MiXCR from the 5' RACE reads. The sample has about 75,000 distinct CDR3 sequences, 11% seen once. This sample was included in a study of early T cells in non-severe SARS-CoV-2 infection. Broader study findings: Private and CD4 specificities were missed by VDJdb matching, which favored anti-spike CD8 responses.

V was shortened by 1 base and J by 3 bases, with 7 bases between the two germline ends. CDR1 and CDR2 from the germline V gene are SGHNT and YENEEA. CDR3 size: 13 residues. This material consisted of whole blood, taken at baseline. This chain links TRBV11-3 with TRBJ2-7, with a weak D call TRBD1 (5 bases). This sequence originates from an adult who was a healthcare worker with PCR-confirmed SARS-CoV-2 infection or an uninfected control (not recorded which). For the CDR3, the DNA is TGTGCCAGCAGCTTAGCAGGGCACTACGAGCAGTACTTC. It codes for CASSLAGHYEQYF.